Shown below are 18 T cell receptor beta chains from a single sample sequenced in a study of cytomegalovirus exposure and HLA in healthy donors. The PCR was carried out with 60 Vbeta primers and 13 Jbeta primers. This table comes from immunoSEQ multiplex PCR, and its TCRdb copy is limited to in-frame clones, with some not included. The sample consists of 150,000 to 250,000 clones, around 77% of them appearing once. What was sequenced was PBMCs. Receptors originate from a young man in good health and CMV-seronegative.

This sequence joins TRBV30 and TRBJ1-2; no definite D call. Trimming removed 4 bases from V and 0 bases from J, with 15 bases in between. The CDR3 has 15 residues. The germline V gene has CDR1 GTSNPN and CDR2 SVGIG (reference sequence). CDR3 coding DNA: TGTGCCTGGAACGGGGAGGAGAACGCTAACTATGGCTACACCTTC. It yields the protein CAWNGEENANYGYTF.

This clone appeared a single time. J is TRBJ2-7 and V is TRBV9, with 9 bases matching TRBD2. J lost 6 bases, V lost 3 bases, and 10 bases had no gene match. Germline V lookup: CDR1 SGDLS, CDR2 YYNGEE. This CDR3 has 15 residues. The CDR3 bases are TGTGCCAGCAGCGCCTTTAGCGGGAGTGATCTCGAGCAGTACTTC. Protein: CASSAFSGSDLEQYF.

The chain carries TRBV5-1 and TRBJ2-7, with D possibly matching TRBD2 (5 bases). Between the trimmed V and J ends, which lost 4 bases and 6 bases, there was a span of 14 bases. Germline V lookup: CDR1 SGHRS, CDR2 YFSETQ. The length of the CDR3 is 13 residues. CDR3 nucleotides: TGCGCCAGCAGCCAGCTAGCTCCCTCCGAGCAGTACTTC. This codes for CASSQLAPSEQYF.

This clone has just one count. The chain is built from TRBV21-1 and TRBJ2-5; the table calls TRBD2, which could not be checked here. TRBV21-1 constitutes a pseudogene. This CDR3 has 24 amino acids. Here the CDR3 DNA reads TGTGCCAGCAGCAAAGCGGGGACGGGAAGCCGGACTAGCGGGAGGGCCCGCATTTGGGAGACCCAGTACTTC. Residues: CASSKAGTGSRTSGRARIWETQYF.

This chain joins TRBV5-4 and TRBJ2-3; 13 bases agree with TRBD2. The CDR3 sequence is 16 residues long. Germline CDR1 and CDR2: SGHNT and YYREEE (reference sequence). The V and J ends lost 7 bases and 4 bases, in that order; junction bases with no gene match: 9. CDR3 DNA sequence: TGTGCCAGCCGCGGGACTAGCGGGATTAGGGCAGATACGCAGTATTTT. Amino acids: CASRGTSGIRADTQYF.

V and J are TRBV28 and TRBJ1-2; D is unresolved. V was shortened by 5 bases and J by 4 bases, with 5 bases between the two germline ends. The germline V gene has CDR1 MDHEN and CDR2 SYDVKM. The length of the CDR3 is 11 residues. The CDR3 reads CASSVSYGYTF. The CDR3 nucleotides are TGTGCCAGCAGTGTCAGCTATGGCTACACCTTC.

This sequence joins TRBV2 and TRBJ2-7, with TRBD2 matching over 11 bases. The CDR3 spans 18 residues. V shed 4 bases, J shed 1 base, and the junction held 12 bases outside the gene matches. Germline V CDR1 and CDR2: SNHLY, FYNNEI. CDR3 loop: CASSVPVLAGVNSYEQYF. CDR3 DNA sequence: TGTGCCAGCAGTGTACCGGTACTAGCGGGAGTGAATTCCTACGAGCAGTACTTC.

The rearrangement uses TRBV2 and TRBJ2-7, with 8 bases identical to TRBD1. In germline, CDR1 is SNHLY, CDR2 FYNNEI. Trimming removed 5 bases from V and 7 bases from J; junction bases left unmatched: 10. The CDR3 is 14 residues long. This CDR3 reads CASSTGTGLREQYF. In DNA, the CDR3 is TGTGCCAGCAGTACCGGGACAGGTTTGAGGGAGCAGTACTTC.

The V call is TRBV29-1, the J call TRBJ2-3; D is perhaps TRBD1 (6 bases). V was clipped by 6 bases and J by 1 base, with 14 bases between them. This CDR3 is built from 14 residues. Looked up from germline, CDR1 is SQVTM and CDR2 is ANQGSEA. The CDR3 reads CSVSRGGGTDTQYF. The DNA of the CDR3 is TGCAGCGTGTCCAGGGGTGGAGGCACAGATACGCAGTATTTT.

The genes are TRBV19 and TRBJ1-5, with 7 bases aligning to TRBD1. The CDR3 contains 15 residues. Germline CDR1 and CDR2: LNHDA and SQIVND (reference sequence). V gave up 6 bases and J gave up 5 bases; unmatched junction bases: 10. The CDR3 sequence is CASRGQLGGHQPQHF. CDR3 in DNA: TGTGCCAGTAGGGGACAGCTCGGGGGACATCAGCCCCAGCATTTT.

The chain combines TRBV5-1 with TRBJ2-5; no clear D. The CDR3 consists of 11 residues. Trimming cost V 6 bases and J 3 bases, with 6 bases left between them. Germline V gives CDR1 SGHRS, CDR2 YFSETQ. The CDR3 DNA sequence: TGCGCCAGCACCCTAGAAGAGACCCAGTACTTC. It encodes CASTLEETQYF.

The chain joins TRBV4-2 to TRBJ2-7, with 13 bases identical to TRBD2. The CDR3 extends over 16 amino acids. The germline V gene has CDR1 LGHNA and CDR2 YNFKEQ. The V gene end was trimmed by 4 bases and the J gene end by 5 bases; junction bases not matched to a gene: 8. The CDR3 sequence: CASSRDGTSGIDEQYF. CDR3 sequence (DNA): TGTGCCAGCAGCCGTGATGGGACTAGCGGGATCGACGAGCAGTACTTC.

The chain links TRBV7-9 to TRBJ2-7, with 7 bases matching TRBD1. Per the germline V gene, CDR1 is SEHNR and CDR2 is FQNEAQ (reference sequence). The CDR3 totals 15 residues. J lost 6 bases, V lost 5 bases, and 13 bases had no gene match. CDR3 sequence reads: CASSPVPQGVVEQYF. CDR3 nucleotide sequence: TGTGCCAGCAGCCCCGTCCCGCAGGGGGTGGTCGAGCAGTACTTC.

V gene TRBV27 combines with J gene TRBJ2-3; 12 nucleotides align to TRBD2. Germline CDR1 MNHEY, CDR2 SMNVEV (reference sequence). The CDR3 has 15 residues. Trimming cost V 5 bases and J 5 bases; bases outside gene matches: 5. CDR3 loop: CASSPLGLAGDTQYF. In DNA, the CDR3 is TGTGCCAGCAGTCCCCTGGGACTAGCGGGAGATACGCAGTATTTT.

V is TRBV4-1 and J is TRBJ2-1; 8 bases are a match to TRBD2. Germline CDR1 MGHRA, CDR2 YSYEKL. Trimming removed 2 bases from V and 8 bases from J; junction bases left unmatched: 14. The CDR3 runs 17 residues. The CDR3 DNA reads as TGCGCCAGCAGCCAAACTAGCGGAGCCTGGGGGAGCGATGAGCAGTTCTTC. It is translated as CASSQTSGAWGSDEQFF.

This clone was observed a single time. The J gene is TRBJ2-7, the V gene TRBV4-2, with a possible D match to TRBD1 (5 bases). V gave up 2 bases and J gave up 2 bases, with 13 bases separating them. In germline, CDR1 is LGHNA, CDR2 YNFKEQ. This CDR3 comprises 15 residues. The CDR3 DNA reads as TGTGCCAGCAGCCAAATGACGGTGGGGCCCTACGAGCAGTACTTC. It yields the protein CASSQMTVGPYEQYF.

CDR3: CASSPRRGVGYEQYF. CDR3 sequence (DNA): TGTGCCAGCAGCCCCCGGCGGGGGGTGGGTTACGAGCAGTACTTC. This sequence joins TRBV14 and TRBJ2-7; the match to TRBD2 covers 8 bases. Germline V CDR1 and CDR2: SGHDN, FVKESK. J was trimmed by 4 bases and V by 4 bases; bases with no gene match: 9. The CDR3 contains 15 residues. Together with reference TRBV14 and TRBJ2-7, the CDR3 gives the full variable domain: EAGVTQFPSHSVIEKGQTVTLRCDPISGHDNLYWYRRVMGKEIKFLLHFVKESKQDESGMPNNRFLAERTGGTYSTLKVQPAELEDSGVYFCASSPRRGVGYEQYFGPGTRLTVT.

This clone was seen a few times. This chain connects TRBV29-1 to TRBJ2-3, with unresolved D. The CDR3 runs 12 residues. The ends were cut back, 8 bases at V and 1 base at J, with 10 bases in the middle. Germline CDR1 SQVTM, CDR2 ANQGSEA. This chain's CDR3 is CSFSTGTDTQYF. The CDR3 DNA sequence: TGCAGCTTCTCTACTGGCACAGATACGCAGTATTTT.